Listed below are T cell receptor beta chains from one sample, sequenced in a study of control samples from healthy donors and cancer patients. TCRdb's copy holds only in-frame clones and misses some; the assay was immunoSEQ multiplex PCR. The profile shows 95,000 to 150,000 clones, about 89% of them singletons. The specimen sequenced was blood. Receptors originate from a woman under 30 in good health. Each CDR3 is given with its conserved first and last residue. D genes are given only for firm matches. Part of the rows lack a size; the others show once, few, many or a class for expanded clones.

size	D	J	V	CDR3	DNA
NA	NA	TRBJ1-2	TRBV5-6	CASSLSRADGNYGYTF	TGTGCCAGCAGCTTGAGTCGGGCGGACGGGAACTATGGCTACACCTTC
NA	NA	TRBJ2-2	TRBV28	CASSLGGRGLNTGELFF	TGTGCCAGCAGTTTGGGGGGGCGGGGGCTAAACACCGGGGAGCTGTTTTTT
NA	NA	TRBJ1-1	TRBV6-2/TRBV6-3	CASSYRVNTEAFF	TGTGCCAGCAGTTATCGGGTGAACACTGAAGCTTTCTTT
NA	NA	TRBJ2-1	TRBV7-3	CASSSEGEQFF	TGTGCCAGCAGCTCAGAGGGTGAGCAGTTCTTC
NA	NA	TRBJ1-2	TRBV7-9	CASSLIGGGAYYGYTF	TGTGCCAGCAGCTTAATCGGTGGGGGGGCATACTATGGCTACACCTTC
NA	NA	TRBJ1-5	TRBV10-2	CASSPDSYSYSNQPQHF	TGCGCCAGCAGTCCGGACAGTTATTCTTATAGCAATCAGCCCCAGCATTTT
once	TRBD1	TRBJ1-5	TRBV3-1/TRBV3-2	CASSQKGQGNQPQHF	TGTGCCAGCAGCCAAAAGGGACAGGGAAATCAGCCCCAGCATTTT
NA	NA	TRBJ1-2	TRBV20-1	CSASEENGYTF	TGCAGTGCTAGCGAAGAGAATGGCTACACCTTC
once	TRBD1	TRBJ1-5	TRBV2	CASSLFDRAGFQPQHF	TGTGCCAGCAGTTTATTTGACAGGGCGGGCTTTCAGCCCCAGCATTTT
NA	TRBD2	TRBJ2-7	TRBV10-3	CAISDPSVAGGLYEQYF	TGTGCCATCAGTGACCCCTCTGTAGCGGGAGGTTTATACGAGCAGTACTTC
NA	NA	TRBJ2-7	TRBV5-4	CASSLRASPYEQYF	TGTGCCAGCAGCTTGCGGGCGTCCCCCTACGAGCAGTACTTC
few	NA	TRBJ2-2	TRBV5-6	CASSFGFANTGELFF	TGTGCCAGCAGCTTCGGATTCGCGAACACCGGGGAGCTGTTTTTT
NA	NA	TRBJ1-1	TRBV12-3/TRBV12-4	CASSFWGGTEAFF	TGTGCCAGCAGTTTTTGGGGAGGGACTGAAGCTTTCTTT
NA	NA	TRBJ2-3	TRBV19	CASSIHSASTDTQYF	TGTGCCAGTAGTATACACAGCGCTAGCACAGATACGCAGTATTTT
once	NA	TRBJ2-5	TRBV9	CASSKSLREEETQYF	TGTGCCAGCAGCAAGAGCCTCAGGGAGGAGGAGACCCAGTACTTC
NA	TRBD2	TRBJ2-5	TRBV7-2	CASSARLAGGSQTQYF	TGTGCCAGCAGCGCAAGACTAGCGGGGGGTTCACAGACCCAGTACTTC
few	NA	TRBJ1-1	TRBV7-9	CASSTPTGPMNTEAFF	TGTGCCAGCAGCACCCCTACAGGGCCAATGAACACTGAAGCTTTCTTT
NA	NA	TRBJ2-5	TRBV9	CASGLGGTQYF	TGTGCCAGCGGACTAGGGGGGACCCAGTACTTC
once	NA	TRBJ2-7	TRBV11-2	CASSSIRTGQYF	TGTGCCAGCAGCTCGATTCGGACGGGGCAGTACTTC
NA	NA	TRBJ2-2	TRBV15	CATSSISGRELFF	TGTGCCACCAGCAGTATTTCGGGAAGGGAGCTGTTTTTT
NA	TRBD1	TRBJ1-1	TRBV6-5	CASSSRPRGLGAFF	TGTGCCAGCAGCTCCCGACCCAGGGGGCTTGGAGCTTTCTTT
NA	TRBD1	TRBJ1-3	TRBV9	CASSASGQVGSGNTIYF	TGTGCCAGCAGCGCCTCCGGACAGGTCGGCTCTGGAAACACCATATATTTT
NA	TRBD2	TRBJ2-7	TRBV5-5	CASSLALAGGAYEQYF	TGTGCCAGCAGCTTGGCCCTTGCGGGGGGAGCCTACGAGCAGTACTTC
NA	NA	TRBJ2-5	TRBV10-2	CASSPREAQYF	TGCGCCAGCAGTCCTCGCGAGGCCCAGTACTTC
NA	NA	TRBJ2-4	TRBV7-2	CASSTGTSIAKNIQYF	TGTGCCAGCAGCACCGGGACCTCTATAGCCAAAAACATTCAGTACTTC